Listed below are T cell receptor beta chains from one sample, sequenced in a study of OX40 agonist ivuxolimab in advanced cancers. Data came from immunoSEQ multiplex PCR; TCRdb stores just in-frame clones and leaves some out. The table shows about 14,000 clones, with 80% to 85% occurring only once. Here the sequenced sample was CD4+ or CD8+ T cells sorted from blood, taken in a trial of the OX40 agonist ivuxolimab. All receptors derive from an adult with an advanced solid tumor such as melanoma, head and neck, liver or kidney cancer. Each CDR3 is given with its conserved first and last residue. A D gene is named only where the DNA matches it firmly. Size is stated for part of the rows, as once, few or many counts, or as a class when the clone is expanded.

clone_size: .; d_call: .; v_call: TRBV6-5; j_call: TRBJ2-7; cdr3_nt: TGTGCCAGCAGCCCAACCCCCTACGAGCAGTACTTC; cdr3_aa: CASSPTPYEQYF
clone_size: .; d_call: .; v_call: TRBV11-2; j_call: TRBJ1-4; cdr3_nt: TGTGCCAGCAGCTTAGAGGGGGAGGTTGATGAAAAACTGTTTTTT; cdr3_aa: CASSLEGEVDEKLFF
clone_size: .; d_call: .; v_call: TRBV10-3; j_call: TRBJ2-7; cdr3_nt: TGTGCCATCAGGCTGGAGACGGGGCGCCCACCCTACGAGCAGTACTTC; cdr3_aa: CAIRLETGRPPYEQYF
clone_size: .; d_call: .; v_call: TRBV27; j_call: TRBJ2-7; cdr3_nt: TGTGCCAGCAGTTTTGTGGGGGCCTCCTACGAGCAGTACTTC; cdr3_aa: CASSFVGASYEQYF
clone_size: .; d_call: .; v_call: TRBV6-1; j_call: TRBJ1-1; cdr3_nt: TGTGCCAGCACGACGAGGGGGGGAGAGAACACTGAAGCTTTCTTT; cdr3_aa: CASTTRGGENTEAFF
clone_size: .; d_call: .; v_call: TRBV7-8; j_call: TRBJ2-7; cdr3_nt: TGTGCCAGCAGCTTAGGGGCCCATTCGGGAATCATCTACGAGCAGTACTTC; cdr3_aa: CASSLGAHSGIIYEQYF
clone_size: .; d_call: TRBD2; v_call: TRBV27; j_call: TRBJ2-7; cdr3_nt: TGTGCCAGCAGTTTATCGGGACTAGCGGGGGGCTTTTACGAGCAGTACTTC; cdr3_aa: CASSLSGLAGGFYEQYF
clone_size: .; d_call: .; v_call: TRBV28; j_call: TRBJ1-3; cdr3_nt: TGTGCCAGCAGTTTAACAGGCTCAAGCTCTGGAAACACCATATATTTT; cdr3_aa: CASSLTGSSSGNTIYF
clone_size: .; d_call: TRBD1; v_call: TRBV19; j_call: TRBJ2-7; cdr3_nt: TGTGCCAGTAGTGCCGGGACAGGGGGCGCATACGAGCAGTACTTC; cdr3_aa: CASSAGTGGAYEQYF
clone_size: .; d_call: .; v_call: TRBV29-1; j_call: TRBJ2-3; cdr3_nt: TGCAGCGCATGGATCACAGATACGCAGTATTTT; cdr3_aa: CSAWITDTQYF
clone_size: .; d_call: TRBD2; v_call: TRBV7-8; j_call: TRBJ2-7; cdr3_nt: TGTGCCAGCAGTTCAATAGCGGGAGGGGGCAGCTCCTACGAGCAGTACTTC; cdr3_aa: CASSSIAGGGSSYEQYF
clone_size: few; d_call: TRBD1; v_call: TRBV15; j_call: TRBJ1-5; cdr3_nt: TGTGCCACCAGCAGAGAAGGGGGCAGCCCAACTGGGCCCCAGCATTTT; cdr3_aa: CATSREGGSPTGPQHF
clone_size: .; d_call: .; v_call: TRBV27; j_call: TRBJ2-3; cdr3_nt: TGTGCCAGCAGTCAGACAGGTCCTACGCAGTATTTT; cdr3_aa: CASSQTGPTQYF
clone_size: once; d_call: .; v_call: TRBV20-1; j_call: TRBJ1-1; cdr3_nt: TGCACCTCACTTACGAACACTGAAGCTTTCTTT; cdr3_aa: CTSLTNTEAFF
clone_size: .; d_call: TRBD1; v_call: TRBV19; j_call: TRBJ1-5; cdr3_nt: TGTGCCAGTAGTTTCATAACAGGGGTAGATCAGCCCCAGCATTTT; cdr3_aa: CASSFITGVDQPQHF
clone_size: .; d_call: TRBD2; v_call: TRBV4-1; j_call: TRBJ2-3; cdr3_nt: TGCGCCAGCAGCCAAGCCCCACTAGCGGAGAGGTCAGATACGCAGTATTTT; cdr3_aa: CASSQAPLAERSDTQYF
clone_size: .; d_call: .; v_call: TRBV6-5; j_call: TRBJ2-2; cdr3_nt: TGTGCCAGCAGTTACGGGAAGAACACCGGGGAGCTGTTTTTT; cdr3_aa: CASSYGKNTGELFF
clone_size: few; d_call: .; v_call: TRBV29-1; j_call: TRBJ1-2; cdr3_nt: TGCAGCGGAGACGAGGGCTACACCTTC; cdr3_aa: CSGDEGYTF
clone_size: .; d_call: .; v_call: TRBV5-4; j_call: TRBJ1-1; cdr3_nt: TGTGCCAGCAGATTCATGGGGGTGAACACTGAAGCTTTCTTT; cdr3_aa: CASRFMGVNTEAFF
clone_size: .; d_call: .; v_call: TRBV6-6; j_call: TRBJ1-5; cdr3_nt: TGTGTCTCAGGTGGACGTCAATTTGAGCCCCAGCATTTT; cdr3_aa: CVSGGRQFEPQHF
clone_size: .; d_call: .; v_call: TRBV5-4; j_call: TRBJ1-2; cdr3_nt: TGTGCCAGCAGCCCGAGAGAACGGTATGGCTACACCTTC; cdr3_aa: CASSPRERYGYTF
clone_size: .; d_call: TRBD1; v_call: TRBV30; j_call: TRBJ1-5; cdr3_nt: TGTGCCTGGAGCTCCACAGGGGATCAGCCCCAGCATTTT; cdr3_aa: CAWSSTGDQPQHF
clone_size: .; d_call: .; v_call: TRBV7-8; j_call: TRBJ1-2; cdr3_nt: TGTGCCAGCAGCAGAGCCCAGTGGGCTAACTATGGCTACACCTTC; cdr3_aa: CASSRAQWANYGYTF
clone_size: .; d_call: .; v_call: TRBV4-3; j_call: TRBJ2-1; cdr3_nt: TGCGCCAGCAGCCAAGATCACCAGGGCCGGAACAATGAGCAGTTCTTC; cdr3_aa: CASSQDHQGRNNEQFF
clone_size: .; d_call: .; v_call: TRBV6-1; j_call: TRBJ1-6; cdr3_nt: TGTGCCAGCAGGGAGACAGAAACGTCACCCCTCCACTTT; cdr3_aa: CASRETETSPLHF
clone_size: once; d_call: TRBD1; v_call: TRBV6-4; j_call: TRBJ2-2; cdr3_nt: TGTGCCAGCAGTGAAACAGGGGGCACCGGGGAGCTGTTTTTT; cdr3_aa: CASSETGGTGELFF
clone_size: .; d_call: .; v_call: TRBV4-2; j_call: TRBJ2-3; cdr3_nt: TGTGCCAGCAGCCCTCACCTTGGGACGGGGACAGATACGCAGTATTTT; cdr3_aa: CASSPHLGTGTDTQYF
clone_size: .; d_call: .; v_call: TRBV9; j_call: TRBJ2-1; cdr3_nt: TGTGCCAGCAGCGTAGTTAATGGGGATGAGCAGTTCTTC; cdr3_aa: CASSVVNGDEQFF
clone_size: few; d_call: .; v_call: TRBV7-6; j_call: TRBJ2-1; cdr3_nt: TGTGCCAGCAGCTTAGTAGGGCCGAGCAATGAGCAGTTCTTC; cdr3_aa: CASSLVGPSNEQFF
clone_size: .; d_call: .; v_call: TRBV28; j_call: TRBJ2-7; cdr3_nt: TGTGCCAGCAGTCTTTACCTCTACGAGCAGTACTTC; cdr3_aa: CASSLYLYEQYF
clone_size: .; d_call: .; v_call: TRBV27; j_call: TRBJ1-1; cdr3_nt: TGTGCCAGCAGTTTGAGTGGGGGGGTTACTGAAGCTTTCTTT; cdr3_aa: CASSLSGGVTEAFF
clone_size: .; d_call: TRBD1; v_call: TRBV14; j_call: TRBJ2-7; cdr3_nt: TGTGCCAGCAGCCCCCGGGACAGGATCTACGAGCAGTACTTC; cdr3_aa: CASSPRDRIYEQYF
clone_size: .; d_call: .; v_call: TRBV9; j_call: TRBJ2-3; cdr3_nt: TGTGCCAGCAGCGTAGCTGGGGCAGAACTGGGAGATACGCAGTATTTT; cdr3_aa: CASSVAGAELGDTQYF
clone_size: .; d_call: .; v_call: TRBV7-9; j_call: TRBJ1-1; cdr3_nt: TGTGCCAGCAGCTTAGTGAGCTACACTGAAGCTTTCTTT; cdr3_aa: CASSLVSYTEAFF
clone_size: .; d_call: .; v_call: TRBV2; j_call: TRBJ2-2; cdr3_nt: TGTGCCAGCAGTGACTTCGTGGCAGAGGGCACCGGGGAGCTGTTTTTT; cdr3_aa: CASSDFVAEGTGELFF
clone_size: .; d_call: .; v_call: TRBV7-9; j_call: TRBJ2-7; cdr3_nt: TGTGCCAGCGTCCTGTTATTCCCCTACGAGCAGTACTTC; cdr3_aa: CASVLLFPYEQYF
clone_size: .; d_call: TRBD2; v_call: TRBV4-2; j_call: TRBJ2-7; cdr3_nt: TGTGCCAGCAGCCCGGGACTAGCGGGAGCCTACGAGCAGTACTTC; cdr3_aa: CASSPGLAGAYEQYF
clone_size: .; d_call: .; v_call: TRBV9; j_call: TRBJ2-3; cdr3_nt: TGTGCCAGCAGCGTAGTCGGAACAGATGCAGATACGCAGTATTTT; cdr3_aa: CASSVVGTDADTQYF
clone_size: .; d_call: .; v_call: TRBV10-2; j_call: TRBJ2-7; cdr3_nt: TGCGCCAGCAGTGATCTAGCTGAGTACGAGCAGTACTTC; cdr3_aa: CASSDLAEYEQYF
clone_size: .; d_call: TRBD1; v_call: TRBV13; j_call: TRBJ2-1; cdr3_nt: TGTGCCAGCAGCTCCGGGACAGGGGAGAGTGGGAATGAGCAGTTCTTC; cdr3_aa: CASSSGTGESGNEQFF
clone_size: once; d_call: TRBD2; v_call: TRBV4-3; j_call: TRBJ2-2; cdr3_nt: TGCGCCAGCAGCCAACTACTCGAGCGGGAGTCTTGGTTGAACACCGGGGAGCTGTTTTTT; cdr3_aa: CASSQLLERESWLNTGELFF
clone_size: once; d_call: .; v_call: TRBV18; j_call: TRBJ2-1; cdr3_nt: TGTGCCAGCTCACCTACAGACTACAATGAGCAGTTCTTC; cdr3_aa: CASSPTDYNEQFF
clone_size: once; d_call: TRBD1; v_call: TRBV9; j_call: TRBJ1-5; cdr3_nt: TGTGCCAACAGCCCCGGGACAGACAATCAGCCCCAGCATTTT; cdr3_aa: CANSPGTDNQPQHF
clone_size: .; d_call: .; v_call: TRBV25-1; j_call: TRBJ1-3; cdr3_nt: TGTGCCAGCAAGGTGGGGACAACCGGTGGAAACACCATATATTTT; cdr3_aa: CASKVGTTGGNTIYF
clone_size: .; d_call: .; v_call: TRBV28; j_call: TRBJ1-3; cdr3_nt: TGTGCCAGCAGCATATCCCGGGACTATGGGCACACCATATATTTT; cdr3_aa: CASSISRDYGHTIYF
clone_size: .; d_call: .; v_call: TRBV19; j_call: TRBJ2-1; cdr3_nt: TGTGCCAGTAGTTTTGGGCTAGCGCATTACAATGAGCAGTTCTTC; cdr3_aa: CASSFGLAHYNEQFF
clone_size: .; d_call: .; v_call: TRBV28; j_call: TRBJ2-5; cdr3_nt: TGTGCCAGCAGTGTACTAGCCGGGACGGTTTATGAGACCCAGTACTTC; cdr3_aa: CASSVLAGTVYETQYF
clone_size: once; d_call: .; v_call: TRBV9; j_call: TRBJ2-3; cdr3_nt: TGTGCCAGCAGGGGCGGGCCGACAGATACGCAGTATTTT; cdr3_aa: CASRGGPTDTQYF
clone_size: .; d_call: .; v_call: TRBV11-2; j_call: TRBJ2-7; cdr3_nt: TGTGCCAGCAGCACCCCCACTGCGGGCTCCTACGAGCAGTACTTC; cdr3_aa: CASSTPTAGSYEQYF
clone_size: .; d_call: TRBD2; v_call: TRBV7-9; j_call: TRBJ2-1; cdr3_nt: TGTGCCAGCAGCCGTAGCGGGAGTTACAATGAGCAGTTCTTC; cdr3_aa: CASSRSGSYNEQFF
clone_size: .; d_call: .; v_call: TRBV28; j_call: TRBJ2-7; cdr3_nt: TGTGCCAGCAGTCGCCTCGACTCCTACGAGCAGTACTTC; cdr3_aa: CASSRLDSYEQYF
clone_size: .; d_call: .; v_call: TRBV7-9; j_call: TRBJ1-4; cdr3_nt: TGTGCCAGCAGCCCGACAGCTTCGAGGGAAAAACTGTTTTTT; cdr3_aa: CASSPTASREKLFF